The source of this T cell receptor (beta chain) is a study of blood T cell repertoires in COVID-19. Study context: Researchers got acute and convalescent COVID-19 samples from the United States, Italy and Spain.

All enrollees were about 18 to 100 years old and from 20 to 30 US areas. This clone has only a few counts. The CDR3 sequence is 14 residues long. V shed 7 bases and J shed 1 base, with 13 bases lying between them. CDR1 is MDHEN, CDR2 SYDVKM, per germline. Assay used: immunoSEQ multiplex PCR; TCRdb lists only in-frame clones, some missing. The sample lists roughly 320,000 clones; 86% were seen once. The clonotype originates from a man aged 25 to 40 who had recovered from COVID-19. This chain connects TRBV28 to TRBJ1-1; a possible D gene is TRBD1 (5 bases). The material sequenced was PBMCs or T cells enriched from blood (not recorded which). In DNA, the CDR3 is TGTGCCAGCAAAACGGGGGGAGCGAACACTGAAGCTTTCTTT. Its translation is CASKTGGANTEAFF.